This T cell receptor (beta chain) is drawn from a study of PD-1 blockade in classical Hodgkin lymphoma. Relapse after autologous stem cell transplantation occurred in every patient, and brentuximab vedotin exposure varied. Only in-frame clones appear in the TCRdb table, and some are missing; sequencing was by immunoSEQ multiplex PCR. The table records roughly 25,000 clones, 80% of them present only once. With 4 bases clipped from V and 9 bases from J, the junction kept 5 bases outside the gene matches. This CDR3 is built from 12 residues. CDR1 and CDR2 from the germline V gene are SNHLY and FYNNEI. This chain links TRBV2 with TRBJ1-2; 7 bases match TRBD1. This TCR came from a human donor with classical Hodgkin lymphoma. The specimen was peripheral blood mononuclear cells (PBMCs), collected at baseline. The CDR3 DNA reads TGTGCCAGCAGTGGACAGGGTCGGCGCTACACCTTC. It yields the protein CASSGQGRRYTF.